The 8 T cell receptor beta chains in this list originate from one sample, sequenced in a study of vaccination effects on CD4 cells after COVID-19. Their specific antigens are unknown. Data came from immunoSEQ multiplex PCR; TCRdb stores just in-frame clones and leaves some out. The sample has tens of thousands of clones, 68% seen once. Upon completion of around 9 days in culture, CD4+ T cells were isolated. The specimen was CD4+ T cells from PBMCs cultured without peptide, collected before COVID-19 vaccination. The source of these receptors is a human donor who received a COVID-19 vaccine.

Here the CDR3 reads CAWSVQRTGAFYNSPLHF. CDR3 nucleotides: TGTGCCTGGAGTGTACAAAGGACAGGAGCATTTTATAATTCACCCCTCCACTTT. The J gene is TRBJ1-6, the V gene TRBV30; 7 nucleotides align to TRBD1. Per the germline V gene, CDR1 is GTSNPN and CDR2 is SVGIG (reference sequence). The V segment lost 0 bases and the J segment 4 bases; nucleotides outside the gene matches: 12. The CDR3 contains 18 residues.

This clone was counted a few times. This chain joins TRBV14 and TRBJ1-6, with unresolved D. From germline, CDR1 is SGHDN and CDR2 FVKESK. The CDR3 sequence is 14 residues long. Trimming shortened V by 2 bases and J by 6 bases, and 8 bases separated the two germline ends. The CDR3 coding sequence is TGTGCCAGCAGCCAAAGCATCAGTAATTCACCCCTCCACTTT. As protein: CASSQSISNSPLHF.

The V call is TRBV6-2 or TRBV6-3, the J call TRBJ2-3; no clear D gene. Germline values: CDR1 MNHEY, CDR2 SVGEGT. The CDR3 covers 12 residues. V lost 2 bases and J 3 bases, leaving 3 bases between the germline ends. CDR3 in DNA: TGTGCCAGCAGTTACGAAACAGATACGCAGTATTTT. Translating gives CASSYETDTQYF.

The chain has TRBV6-1 and TRBJ2-2; the match to TRBD1 covers 11 bases. J was trimmed by 6 bases and V by 1 base; bases with no gene match: 4. CDR3 length equals 16 residues. Germline V lookup: CDR1 MNHNS, CDR2 SASEGT. For the CDR3, the DNA is TGTGCCAGCAGTGAAGTCCCGGACAGGGGGCCCGGGGAGCTGTTTTTT. This gives the protein CASSEVPDRGPGELFF.

The chain is built from TRBV4-2 and TRBJ2-7, with unresolved D. V lost 4 bases, J lost 6 bases, and 10 bases lay in between. Looked up from germline, CDR1 is LGHNA and CDR2 is YNFKEQ. The length of the CDR3 is 12 residues. CDR3 residues: CASSPIAGEQYF. The CDR3 DNA reads as TGTGCCAGCAGCCCTATAGCCGGCGAGCAGTACTTC.

The chain has TRBV11-2 and TRBJ1-5; D call uncertain. Germline lookup yields CDR1 SGHAT and CDR2 FQNNGV. Trimming took 5 bases from V and 2 from J, leaving 13 bases between them. The CDR3 is 15 amino acids. CDR3: CASSENLGGNQPQHF. Written as DNA, the CDR3 is TGTGCCAGCAGCGAAAATCTAGGTGGCAATCAGCCCCAGCATTTT.

This rearrangement joins TRBV9 to TRBJ2-1, with D unresolved. This CDR3 has 12 amino acids. V lost 1 base to trimming and J lost 6 bases, with 5 bases between them. In germline, CDR1 is SGDLS, CDR2 YYNGEE. The CDR3 DNA is TGTGCCAGCAGCGTATCGGGCAATGAGCAGTTCTTC. The encoded protein is CASSVSGNEQFF. Looking up the rest from reference TRBV9 and TRBJ2-1 gives the full variable domain: DSGVTQTPKHLITATGQRVTLRCSPRSGDLSVYWYQQSLDQGLQFLIQYYNGEERAKGNILERFSAQQFPDLHSELNLSSLELGDSALYFCASSVSGNEQFFGPGTRLTVL.

The rearrangement links TRBV6-6 to TRBJ1-4; D ambiguous. The CDR3 totals 15 residues. The germline V and J ends were trimmed by 4 bases and 8 bases, with 17 bases remaining between them. Germline V CDR1 and CDR2: MNHNY, SVGAGI (reference sequence). The CDR3 DNA is TGTGCCAGCAGTTCCAACACCGGGAGGAGGGAAAAACTGTTTTTT. It yields the protein CASSSNTGRREKLFF.